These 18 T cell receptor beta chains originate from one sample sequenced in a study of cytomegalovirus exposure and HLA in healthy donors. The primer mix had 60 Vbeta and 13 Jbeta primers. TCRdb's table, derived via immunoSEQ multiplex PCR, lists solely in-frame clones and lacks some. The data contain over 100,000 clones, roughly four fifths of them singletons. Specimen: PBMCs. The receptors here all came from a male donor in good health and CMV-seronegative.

The CDR3 region has the DNA TGTGCCAGCAGCTCAGGACAGGGTCGAGCAAACACTGAAGCTTTCTTT. Translation: CASSSGQGRANTEAFF. The V call is TRBV5-8, the J call TRBJ1-1; 8 bases agree with TRBD1. J lost 2 bases, V lost 3 bases, and 9 bases had no gene match. The CDR3 loop spans 16 amino acids. Per germline, CDR1 SGHTS and CDR2 YDEGEE.

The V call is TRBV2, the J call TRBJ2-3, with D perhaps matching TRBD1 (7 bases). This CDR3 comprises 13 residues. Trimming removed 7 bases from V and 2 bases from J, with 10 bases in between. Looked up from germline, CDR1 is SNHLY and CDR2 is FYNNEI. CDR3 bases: TGTGCCAGCACCAGGGGGGACACAGATACGCAGTATTTT. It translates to CASTRGDTDTQYF.

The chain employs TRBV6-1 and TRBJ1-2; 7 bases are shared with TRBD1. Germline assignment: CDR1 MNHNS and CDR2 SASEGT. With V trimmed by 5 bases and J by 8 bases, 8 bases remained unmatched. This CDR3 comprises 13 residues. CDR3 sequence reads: CASSFRDRPGYTF. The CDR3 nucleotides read TGTGCCAGCAGTTTTAGGGACAGACCGGGCTACACCTTC.

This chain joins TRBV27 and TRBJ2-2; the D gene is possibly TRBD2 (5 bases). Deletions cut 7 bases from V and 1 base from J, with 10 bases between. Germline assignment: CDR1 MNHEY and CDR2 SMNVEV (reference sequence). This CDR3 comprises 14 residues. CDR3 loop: CASKFRENTGELFF. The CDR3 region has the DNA TGTGCCAGCAAGTTCCGGGAGAACACCGGGGAGCTGTTTTTT.

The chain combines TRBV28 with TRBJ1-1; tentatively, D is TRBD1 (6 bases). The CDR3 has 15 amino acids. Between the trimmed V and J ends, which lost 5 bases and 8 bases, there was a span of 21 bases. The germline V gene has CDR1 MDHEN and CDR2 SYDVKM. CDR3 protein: CASSAPGHFLGEAFF. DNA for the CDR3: TGTGCCAGCAGTGCCCCGGGACATTTCCTGGGAGAAGCTTTCTTT.

CDR3 in DNA: TGTGCCAGCAGCTCCGGACAGGGTGGTGCGAATGAGCAGTTCTTC. Translation gives CASSSGQGGANEQFF. J is TRBJ2-1 and V is TRBV6-5, with 8 bases that match TRBD1. Germline V gene sequence: CDR1 MNHEY, CDR2 SVGAGI. V gave up 6 bases and J gave up 7 bases; unmatched junction bases: 11. The CDR3 loop spans 15 amino acids.

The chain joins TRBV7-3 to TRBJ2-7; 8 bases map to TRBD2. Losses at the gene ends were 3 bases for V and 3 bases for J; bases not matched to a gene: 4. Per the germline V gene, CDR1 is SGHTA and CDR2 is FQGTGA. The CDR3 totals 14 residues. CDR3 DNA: TGTGCCAGCAGCTTCGGGGGGGGAGACTACGAGCAGTACTTC. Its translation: CASSFGGGDYEQYF.

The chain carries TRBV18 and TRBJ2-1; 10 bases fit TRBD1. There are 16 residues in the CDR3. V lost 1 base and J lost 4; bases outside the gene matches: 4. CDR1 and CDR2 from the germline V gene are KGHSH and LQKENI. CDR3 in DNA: TGTGCCAGCTCACCACTCGGGACAGGGGAATACAATGAGCAGTTCTTC. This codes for CASSPLGTGEYNEQFF.

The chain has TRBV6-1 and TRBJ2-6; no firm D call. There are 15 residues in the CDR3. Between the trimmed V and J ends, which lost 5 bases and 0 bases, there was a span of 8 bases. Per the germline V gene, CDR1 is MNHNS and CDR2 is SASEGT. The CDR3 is CASSPSFSGANVLTF. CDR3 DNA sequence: TGTGCCAGCAGTCCGAGCTTCTCTGGGGCCAACGTCCTGACTTTC.

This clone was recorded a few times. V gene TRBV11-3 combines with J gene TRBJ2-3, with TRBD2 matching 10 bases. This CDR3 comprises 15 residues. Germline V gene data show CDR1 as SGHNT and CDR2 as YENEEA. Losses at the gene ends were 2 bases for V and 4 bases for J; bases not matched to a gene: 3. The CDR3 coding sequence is TGTGCCAGCAGCTTAATGCTAGCGGGAGCAGATACGCAGTATTTT. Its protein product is CASSLMLAGADTQYF.

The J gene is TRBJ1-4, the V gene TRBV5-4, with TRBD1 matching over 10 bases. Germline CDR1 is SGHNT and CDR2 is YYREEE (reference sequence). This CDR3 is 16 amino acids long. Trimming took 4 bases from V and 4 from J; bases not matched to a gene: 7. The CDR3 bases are TGTGCCAGCAGCCCCGACAGGGGGCGACTTAATGAAAAACTGTTTTTT. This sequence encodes CASSPDRGRLNEKLFF.

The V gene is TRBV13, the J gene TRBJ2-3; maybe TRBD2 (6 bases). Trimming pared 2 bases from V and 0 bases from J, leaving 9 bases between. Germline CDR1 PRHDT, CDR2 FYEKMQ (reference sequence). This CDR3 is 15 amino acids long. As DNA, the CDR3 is TGTGCCAGCAGCTTATTAGCGGCTAGCACAGATACGCAGTATTTT. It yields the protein CASSLLAASTDTQYF.

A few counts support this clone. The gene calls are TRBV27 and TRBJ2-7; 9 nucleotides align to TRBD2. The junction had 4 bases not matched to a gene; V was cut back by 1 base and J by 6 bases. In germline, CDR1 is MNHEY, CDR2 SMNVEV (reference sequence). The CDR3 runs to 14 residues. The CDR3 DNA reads TGTGCCAGCAGTTTATTAGCGGGAGTCAGCGAGCAGTACTTC. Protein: CASSLLAGVSEQYF.

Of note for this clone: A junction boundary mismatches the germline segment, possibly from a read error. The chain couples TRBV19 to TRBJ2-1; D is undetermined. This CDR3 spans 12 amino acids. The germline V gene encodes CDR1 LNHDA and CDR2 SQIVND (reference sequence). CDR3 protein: CTSSPSYNEQFF. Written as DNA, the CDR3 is TGTACCAGTAGTCCCAGCTACAATGAGCAGTTCTTC.

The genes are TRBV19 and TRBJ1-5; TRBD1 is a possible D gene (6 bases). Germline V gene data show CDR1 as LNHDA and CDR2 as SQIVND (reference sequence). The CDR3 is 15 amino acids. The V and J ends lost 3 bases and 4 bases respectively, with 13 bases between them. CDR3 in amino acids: CASSIHRDKNQPQHF. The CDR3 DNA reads TGTGCCAGTAGTATTCACCGGGACAAAAATCAGCCCCAGCATTTT.

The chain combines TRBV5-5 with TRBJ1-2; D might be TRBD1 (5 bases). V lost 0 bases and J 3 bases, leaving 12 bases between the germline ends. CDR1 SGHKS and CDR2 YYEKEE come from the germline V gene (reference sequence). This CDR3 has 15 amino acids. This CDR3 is CASSLGAGFDYGYTF. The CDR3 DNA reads TGTGCCAGCAGCTTGGGGGCAGGGTTCGACTATGGCTACACCTTC.

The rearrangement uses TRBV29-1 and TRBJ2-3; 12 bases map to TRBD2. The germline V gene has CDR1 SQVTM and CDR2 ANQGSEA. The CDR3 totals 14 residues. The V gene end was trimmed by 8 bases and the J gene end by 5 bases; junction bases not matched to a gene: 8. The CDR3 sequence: CSCWTSGKGDTQYF. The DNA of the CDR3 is TGCAGCTGCTGGACTAGCGGGAAGGGAGATACGCAGTATTTT.

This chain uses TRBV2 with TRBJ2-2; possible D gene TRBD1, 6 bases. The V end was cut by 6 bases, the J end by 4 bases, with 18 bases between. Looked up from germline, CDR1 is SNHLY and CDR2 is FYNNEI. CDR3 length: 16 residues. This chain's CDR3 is CASSAQGRTLTGELFF. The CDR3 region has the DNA TGTGCCAGCAGCGCACAGGGACGGACTCTCACCGGGGAGCTGTTTTTT.